Below, 3 T cell receptor beta chains from the same sample are listed, as sequenced in a study of T cells in Graves' hyperthyroidism and ophthalmopathy. The TCR beta CDR3 regions underwent amplification using RNA transcripts as the source. The primer set for the first-round RT-PCR of the TCR CDR3 was HTBI. TCRdb reprocessed the multiplex PCR reads with MiXCR, giving one entry per CDR3 protein. The table records some 600,000 distinct CDR3 sequences, about 43% of them present only once. Material: peripheral blood or thyroid tissue (not recorded which). These receptors originate from a woman younger than 35 with Graves' hyperthyroidism.

This chain links TRBV7-3 with TRBJ2-7, with D tentatively TRBD2 (5 bases). The V and J ends lost 4 bases and 3 bases respectively, with 13 bases between them. Germline V gene lookup returns CDR1 SGHTA and CDR2 FQGTGA. The CDR3 consists of 14 residues. The CDR3 protein is CASSYRDKGYEQYF. CDR3 coding DNA: TGTGCCAGCAGCTACCGGGATAAAGGCTACGAGCAGTACTTC.

V usage is TRBV5-4 and J usage is TRBJ2-7; TRBD1 agrees at 8 bases. This CDR3 has 14 residues. The germline CDR1 and CDR2 sequences are SGHNT and YYREEE (reference sequence). After removal of 4 bases from V and 6 bases from J, the junction contained 9 bases not matched to a gene. CDR3 bases: TGTGCCAGCAGCCAAGGACAGGGCCCGGGCGAGCAGTACTTC. Translated: CASSQGQGPGEQYF.

The chain joins TRBV7-3 to TRBJ2-2; D may be TRBD1 (6 bases). V dropped 5 bases and J dropped 4 bases, with 14 bases sitting between them. This CDR3 contains 15 residues. From germline, CDR1 is SGHTA and CDR2 FQGTGA. The DNA for the CDR3 is TGTGCCAGCAGCAAACACAGGGAGAGCACCGGGGAGCTGTTTTTT. Protein: CASSKHRESTGELFF.